This is a list of T cell receptor beta chains from one sample in a study of blood T cell repertoires in COVID-19. Sequenced by immunoSEQ multiplex PCR; TCRdb stores in-frame clones only, minus some. Of about 60,000 clones listed, 80% to 85% were seen once; the top ten hold roughly 10%. Input material: peripheral blood. These receptors originate from a man under 40 with COVID-19, enrolled during active disease. The conserved cysteine and the conserved F or W are not part of the CDR3 here. The D gene is left open where the match is weak. Where a row states a size, it is once, few, many or the class of an expanded clone; other rows omit it.

16	TRBD2	TRBJ2-7	once	TRBV12-5	ASGLVGLAGFRLYEQY
13	-	TRBJ2-7	-	TRBV20-1	SASGGLQIPYEQY
13	TRBD2	TRBJ2-7	-	TRBV11-2	ASSFRLAGLYEQY
12	-	TRBJ1-6	-	TRBV6-6	ASRIGGFSSPLH
13	TRBD2	TRBJ2-3	-	TRBV14	ASSQDAGGTDTQY
12	TRBD1	TRBJ2-3	-	TRBV3-1/TRBV3-2	ASSQDRTGKGKY
11	-	TRBJ2-3	-	TRBV19	ASSIALLDTQY
13	TRBD1	TRBJ2-2	-	TRBV14	ASSQIQGAAGELF
12	TRBD2	TRBJ2-1	-	TRBV13	ASSARLAGSKQF
12	TRBD1	TRBJ2-3	-	TRBV3-1/TRBV3-2	ASSRSYRGDTQY
12	TRBD2	TRBJ2-7	-	TRBV6-5	ASRYLAGVSEQY
14	TRBD2	TRBJ2-3	-	TRBV14	ASSQDWAGVGRTQY
14	-	TRBJ2-3	-	TRBV6-6	ASSPRGVGGTDTQY
11	-	TRBJ1-4	-	TRBV21-1	ASRDRSNEKLF
14	-	TRBJ1-6	-	TRBV21-1	ASSKFGRVYNSPLH
13	-	TRBJ2-1	-	TRBV2	ASSEGVAAYNEQF
13	TRBD2	TRBJ2-5	-	TRBV3-1/TRBV3-2	ASSQTSGSQETQY
13	-	TRBJ1-3	once	TRBV6-5	ASSYLADSGNTIY
12	TRBD1	TRBJ1-6	-	TRBV3-1/TRBV3-2	ASSQRQGNSPLH
12	TRBD1	TRBJ1-1	-	TRBV28	ASSQGQGYTEAF
13	TRBD1	TRBJ2-1	-	TRBV18	ASSPSQGSTNEQF
13	-	TRBJ2-1	-	TRBV28	ASSLPGSVTYEQF
14	-	TRBJ1-2	-	TRBV30	AWSPRGGAGASGYT
14	TRBD2	TRBJ2-3	-	TRBV10-1	ASSESLAGGTDTQY
13	TRBD1	TRBJ1-1	-	TRBV18	ASSPSTGRNTEAF
9	-	TRBJ2-3	-	TRBV6-5	ASSYADTQY
14	TRBD1	TRBJ1-5	-	TRBV28	ASTLMAGRGAQPQH
11	-	TRBJ2-1	-	TRBV6-1	ASSESPFNEQF
13	-	TRBJ1-5	-	TRBV6-1	ASSEFTGSNQPQH
15	TRBD1	TRBJ2-1	-	TRBV19	ASSTRPGQESYNEQF
11	-	TRBJ1-6	-	TRBV4-1	ASSQDADRPLH
13	-	TRBJ1-1	-	TRBV5-4	ASSLVASRGAEAF
13	TRBD1	TRBJ1-2	-	TRBV10-3	ASFLGQGVLNGYT
11	-	TRBJ1-2	-	TRBV6-5	ASSYTESYGYT
14	TRBD1	TRBJ1-5	-	TRBV5-1	ASSLGPTGLNQPQH
12	TRBD1	TRBJ1-1	-	TRBV29-1	SVVFDRVNTEAF
13	TRBD1	TRBJ1-2	once	TRBV28	ASSFIGSGGGGYT
13	TRBD1	TRBJ2-7	-	TRBV27	ASSVSGTETYEQY
12	-	TRBJ2-7	-	TRBV15	ATSNGEASNEQY
16	TRBD1	TRBJ2-2	-	TRBV28	ASSLSVRGQGDTGELF
13	TRBD1	TRBJ1-2	-	TRBV7-9	ASSSPDRGFLGYT
13	-	TRBJ2-5	-	TRBV7-2	ASSLGMAVAETQY
12	-	TRBJ2-7	few	TRBV30	AWRTTGASYEQY
13	TRBD2	TRBJ2-3	few	TRBV6-4	ASSDSAGGPDTQY
16	TRBD2	TRBJ2-5	-	TRBV19	ASSIIGLAGTPQETQY
14	-	TRBJ2-2	-	TRBV7-9	ASSRREGVDTGELF
14	-	TRBJ2-7	-	TRBV4-2	ASSQDAAGAAYEQY
12	TRBD1	TRBJ1-5	-	TRBV30	AWSVSRGRGPQH
14	-	TRBJ1-5	-	TRBV5-5	ASSSTLLQGHQPQH
13	-	TRBJ1-2	-	TRBV28	ASSPRGGSGTGYT